This entry features one TCR beta chain sequence. Its antigen is as yet unknown. Use of 60 Vbeta and 13 Jbeta primers characterized the PCR. Profiled with immunoSEQ multiplex PCR; TCRdb holds only in-frame clones, not every one. The table lists roughly 76,000 clones, less than 80% of them singletons. The data belong to a study of cytomegalovirus exposure and HLA in healthy donors. Study conclusions and caveats: In a later analysis, CMV-associated beta chains were mostly HLA-associated, it appeared.

V was cut by 7 bases and J by 8 bases, with 17 bases left in between. The CDR3 has 13 amino acids. Germline V lookup: CDR1 MDHEN, CDR2 SYDVKM. This receptor was identified in a man aged 30 to 45 in good health and CMV-seronegative. What was sequenced was PBMCs. The chain joins TRBV28 to TRBJ1-2; maybe TRBD1 (5 bases). In DNA form, the CDR3 reads TGTGCCAGCACCCTGGAGGGACTGTTCGGCTACACCTTC. Protein: CASTLEGLFGYTF.